The 29 T cell receptor beta chains below were found in one sample sequenced in a study of identical twins. TCRdb reanalysed the 5' RACE reads using MiXCR and keeps one entry per CDR3 protein. The repertoire holds some 570,000 distinct CDR3 sequences, with about a fifth as singletons. The sample was also reused in another study, on yellow fever vaccine responses in identical twins.

Sequences were obtained from CD4+ T cells sorted from blood. The receptors originated from a woman younger than 30 in good health.

In its sample, this clonotype was seen a few times. V usage is TRBV12-3 or TRBV12-4 and J usage is TRBJ2-7; 8 bases match TRBD1. J was trimmed by 6 bases and V by 5 bases; bases with no gene match: 12. The CDR3 consists of 15 residues. CDR3 in DNA: TGTGCCAGCAGTCCCTGGACAGGGAAGAGGGGCGAGCAGTACTTC. It yields the protein CASSPWTGKRGEQYF.

The chain carries TRBV29-1 and TRBJ2-5; D possibly corresponds to TRBD2 (5 bases). CDR1 and CDR2 (germline): SQVTM, ANQGSEA. The CDR3 contains 12 residues. V lost 7 bases and J lost 5, with 14 bases in between. CDR3 amino acids: CSAIGVRETQYF. The CDR3 DNA is TGCAGCGCAATCGGGGTGAGGGAGACCCAGTACTTC. Supplemented by reference TRBV29-1 and TRBJ2-5, the full variable domain reads SAVISQKPSRDICQRGTSLTIQCQVDSQVTMMFWYRQQPGQSLTLIATANQGSEATYESGFVIDKFPISRPNLTFSTLTVSNMSPEDSSIYLCSAIGVRETQYFGPGTRLLVL.

This rearrangement joins TRBV6-5 to TRBJ1-2; maybe TRBD1 (6 bases). Trimming removed 2 bases from V and 7 bases from J, with 8 bases in between. The germline V gene encodes CDR1 MNHEY and CDR2 SVGAGI. The CDR3 consists of 12 residues. CDR3: CASSYRGGGYTF. The CDR3 DNA sequence: TGTGCCAGCAGTTACAGAGGGGGTGGCTACACCTTC.

A remark on this clonotype: This may be a read error: a much more frequent sequence differs by one nucleotide. The chain uses TRBV5-1 and TRBJ2-1; 12 nucleotides line up with TRBD2. CDR1 and CDR2 from the germline V gene are SGHRS and YFSETQ. CDR3 size: 14 residues. CDR3 protein: CASSFLAGGHEQLF. The CDR3 DNA is TGCGCCAGCAGCTTCCTAGCGGGGGGGCATGAGCAGCTCTTC.

The chain links TRBV6-1 to TRBJ1-6, with 7 bases aligning to TRBD1. Germline CDR1 and CDR2: MNHNS and SASEGT. V lost 4 bases, J lost 7 bases, and 4 bases stayed unmatched. The CDR3 is made up of 14 amino acids. In DNA, the CDR3 is TGTGCCAGCAGTGCGGACAGGCCAAATTCACCCCTCCACTTT. Encoded protein: CASSADRPNSPLHF.

This clonotype turned up a few times. The rearrangement joins TRBV10-2 to TRBJ1-4, with D uncertain. Germline CDR1 reads WSHSY; CDR2 reads SAAADI. Trimming stripped 3 bases from V and 4 bases from J, with 6 bases between. The CDR3 has 13 amino acids. CDR3 sequence reads: CASSEYSNEKLFF. The CDR3 DNA is TGCGCCAGCAGTGAATATAGTAATGAAAAACTGTTTTTT.

The chain uses TRBV6-5 and TRBJ2-3; 10 bases match TRBD2. Per the germline V gene, CDR1 is MNHEY and CDR2 is SVGAGI. Trimming cost V 2 bases and J 2 bases; bases outside gene matches: 13. The CDR3 covers 19 residues. CDR3 region: CASSYNRTSGKTHTDTQYF. The CDR3 DNA reads as TGTGCCAGCAGTTACAACAGGACTAGCGGAAAAACCCACACAGATACGCAGTATTTT.

The chain links TRBV12-3 or TRBV12-4 to TRBJ2-1; TRBD2 aligns across 8 bases. The CDR3 has 14 residues. Losses at the gene ends were 6 bases for V and 5 bases for J; bases not matched to a gene: 6. The CDR3 spells CASSGLAQNNEQFF. CDR3 coding DNA: TGTGCCAGCAGCGGACTAGCACAAAACAATGAGCAGTTCTTC.

The chain links TRBV28 to TRBJ2-1, with a possible D match to TRBD1 (5 bases). CDR3 length equals 15 residues. Looked up from germline, CDR1 is MDHEN and CDR2 is SYDVKM. Trimming pared 2 bases from V and 2 bases from J, leaving 10 bases between. The DNA of the CDR3 is TGTGCCAGCAGTTTAGCAGGGTGGGCCTACAATGAGCAGTTCTTC. Its translation: CASSLAGWAYNEQFF.

The chain carries TRBV5-5 and TRBJ2-5; D not resolved. This CDR3 has 14 residues. CDR1 is SGHKS and CDR2 is YYEKEE in the germline V gene (reference sequence). V was clipped by 0 bases and J by 0 bases, with 6 bases between them. The CDR3 sequence: CASSLEFHQETQYF. The CDR3 DNA reads as TGTGCCAGCAGCTTGGAATTTCACCAAGAGACCCAGTACTTC.

V gene TRBV4-1 combines with J gene TRBJ2-2; unclear D gene. The ends were cut back, 4 bases at V and 6 bases at J, with 24 bases in the middle. The germline gives CDR1 MGHRA, CDR2 YSYEKL. CDR3 length equals 18 residues. The CDR3 nucleotides read TGCGCCAGCAGCCCAAAAAGGGCCCCTGCGAGATTCGCCGGGGAGCTGTTTTTT. Protein product: CASSPKRAPARFAGELFF.

This clonotype was detected a few times. This sequence joins TRBV4-1 and TRBJ2-5; D unresolved. V gave up 1 base and J gave up 3 bases, with 9 bases separating them. The CDR3 totals 14 residues. The V gene's germline CDR1 is MGHRA and CDR2 YSYEKL. The CDR3 DNA is TGCGCCAGCAGCCAAGTGTTCGGTAAAGAGACCCAGTACTTC. Translating gives CASSQVFGKETQYF.

This clonotype was observed at least ten times. This chain links TRBV12-3 or TRBV12-4 with TRBJ2-1, with 8 bases identical to TRBD2. CDR3 length: 16 residues. The trim removed 4 bases at V and 1 base at J, leaving 6 bases unmatched. CDR3 DNA sequence: TGTGCCAGCAGTTCCGGGACTAGGTTATCCTACAATGAGCAGTTCTTC. It codes for CASSSGTRLSYNEQFF.

This clonotype was counted many times. This chain joins TRBV6-5 and TRBJ1-1; the match to TRBD1 covers 10 bases. CDR3 size: 12 residues. Germline V CDR1 and CDR2: MNHEY, SVGAGI. V gave up 5 bases and J gave up 6 bases; unmatched junction bases: 0. The CDR3 loop reads CASSGQGAEAFF. CDR3 nucleotides: TGTGCCAGCAGTGGACAGGGGGCTGAAGCTTTCTTT.

In this sample, this clonotype turned up a few times. V usage is TRBV3-1 and J usage is TRBJ1-1, with D maybe TRBD1 (6 bases). Germline CDR1 LGHDT, CDR2 YNNKEL (reference sequence). The CDR3 is 14 amino acids. Trimming shortened V by 1 base and J by 1 base, and 7 bases separated the two germline ends. The CDR3 nucleotides are TGTGCCAGCAGCCAAGTACAGGGGAACACTGAAGCTTTCTTT. Its translation: CASSQVQGNTEAFF.

This clonotype was counted between two and nine times. This chain uses TRBV19 with TRBJ2-3; possible D gene TRBD2, 6 bases. The CDR3 consists of 14 residues. Trimming took 5 bases from V and 2 from J, leaving 11 bases between them. In germline, CDR1 is LNHDA, CDR2 SQIVND (reference sequence). CDR3 in amino acids: CASSPGGTTDTQYF. In nucleotides, the CDR3 is TGTGCCAGTAGTCCGGGCGGGACCACAGATACGCAGTATTTT. Supplemented by reference TRBV19 and TRBJ2-3, the full variable domain reads DGGITQSPKYLFRKEGQNVTLSCEQNLNHDAMYWYRQDPGQGLRLIYYSQIVNDFQKGDIAEGYSVSREKKESFPLTVTSAQKNPTAFYLCASSPGGTTDTQYFGPGTRLTVL.

This clonotype was counted only a few times. This chain connects TRBV6-1 to TRBJ1-5; no clear D. CDR1 MNHNS and CDR2 SASEGT come from the germline V gene. The CDR3 has 14 residues. V lost 5 bases to trimming and J lost 1 base, with 9 bases between them. The CDR3 DNA follows: TGTGCCAGCAGTCAGCTACAGAGCAATCAGCCCCAGCATTTT. Its protein is CASSQLQSNQPQHF.

The chain links TRBV5-5 to TRBJ2-5; 7 positions match TRBD1. The germline gives CDR1 SGHKS, CDR2 YYEKEE (reference sequence). Trimming removed 2 bases from V and 5 bases from J; junction bases left unmatched: 9. This CDR3 region has 15 residues. This CDR3 is CASSLQGPMGETQYF. The CDR3 DNA sequence: TGTGCCAGCAGCTTACAGGGGCCCATGGGGGAGACCCAGTACTTC.

The table lists this clonotype with a few counts. V and J are TRBV2 and TRBJ2-1, with TRBD2 matching over 7 bases. In germline, CDR1 is SNHLY, CDR2 FYNNEI. CDR3 length: 15 residues. J lost 4 bases, V lost 6 bases, and 9 bases had no gene match. CDR3 DNA: TGTGCCAGCAGCCTCGGACTAGTTACGTACAATGAGCAGTTCTTC. Amino acid sequence: CASSLGLVTYNEQFF.

The rearrangement uses TRBV18 and TRBJ1-4, with no clear D. Germline loops: CDR1 KGHSH, CDR2 LQKENI. V was clipped by 1 base and J by 4 bases, with 4 bases between them. The CDR3 contains 13 residues. DNA for the CDR3: TGTGCCAGCTCACCACTTAATAATGAAAAACTGTTTTTT. Its protein is CASSPLNNEKLFF. Full variable domain (outside the CDR3, taken from reference TRBV18 and TRBJ1-4): NAGVMQNPRHLVRRRGQEARLRCSPMKGHSHVYWYRQLPEEGLKFMVYLQKENIIDESGMPKERFSAEFPKEGPSILRIQQVVRGDSAAYFCASSPLNNEKLFFGSGTQLSVL.

The chain joins TRBV20-1 to TRBJ2-3; 11 positions match TRBD2. V dropped 3 bases and J dropped 3; count of bases not matched to a gene: 11. The germline CDR1 and CDR2 sequences are DFQATT and SNEGSKA (reference sequence). This CDR3 is built from 17 residues. The CDR3 sequence: CSARRPSSGRSTDTQYF. CDR3 nucleotides: TGCAGTGCTAGGCGCCCCTCTAGCGGGAGGAGTACAGATACGCAGTATTTT.

This clonotype was observed a few times. This sequence joins TRBV20-1 and TRBJ2-1, with 7 bases that match TRBD1. This CDR3 comprises 10 residues. Germline-derived CDR1 and CDR2 are DFQATT and SNEGSKA (reference sequence). V shed 7 bases, J shed 7 bases, and the junction held 1 base outside the gene matches. The CDR3 protein is CSGRGNEQFF. As DNA, the CDR3 is TGCAGTGGCAGGGGGAATGAGCAGTTCTTC.

V and J are TRBV20-1 and TRBJ2-7; unclear D gene. The CDR3 length is 13 residues. Per the germline V gene, CDR1 is DFQATT and CDR2 is SNEGSKA (reference sequence). Trimming shortened V by 3 bases and J by 2 bases, and 11 bases separated the two germline ends. The chain's CDR3 is CSASDGAPYEQYF. The DNA of the CDR3 is TGCAGTGCTAGTGATGGAGCCCCCTACGAGCAGTACTTC.

This clonotype was picked up a small number of times. This chain links TRBV6-5 with TRBJ1-6; 8 positions match TRBD1. V lost 5 bases to trimming and J lost 5 bases; unmatched junction nucleotides: 5. Germline-derived CDR1 and CDR2 are MNHEY and SVGAGI. This CDR3 spans 15 amino acids. In nucleotides, the CDR3 is TGTGCCAGCAGTACTAGACAGGGGCATAATTCACCCCTCCACTTT. Its translation: CASSTRQGHNSPLHF.

This clonotype was detected only a few times. The V gene is TRBV15, the J gene TRBJ1-5; D call uncertain. The V and J ends lost 0 bases and 0 bases respectively, with 9 bases between them. Germline values: CDR1 LNHNV, CDR2 YYDKDF (reference sequence). The CDR3 contains 16 residues. CDR3 region: CATSRDFLGSNQPQHF. For the CDR3, the DNA is TGTGCCACCAGCAGAGATTTCTTAGGTAGCAATCAGCCCCAGCATTTT.

This sequence joins TRBV20-1 and TRBJ2-1, with TRBD2 matching over 14 bases. The germline CDR1 and CDR2 sequences are DFQATT and SNEGSKA (reference sequence). The CDR3 extends over 14 amino acids. With V trimmed by 6 bases and J by 9 bases, 7 bases remained unmatched. The CDR3, as DNA: TGCAGTGCCCCGGGACTAGCGGGGGCGGGTGAGCAGTTCTTC. Protein: CSAPGLAGAGEQFF.

This clonotype was picked up a small number of times. The J gene is TRBJ1-3, the V gene TRBV29-1, with D unresolved. V lost 8 bases and J lost 0, with 8 bases in between. The CDR3 has 12 residues. Per the germline V gene, CDR1 is SQVTM and CDR2 is ANQGSEA. This CDR3 is CSCGSSGNTIYF. The CDR3 DNA reads as TGCAGCTGCGGGAGCTCTGGAAACACCATATATTTT. The full variable domain, completed using reference TRBV29-1 and TRBJ1-3, is SAVISQKPSRDICQRGTSLTIQCQVDSQVTMMFWYRQQPGQSLTLIATANQGSEATYESGFVIDKFPISRPNLTFSTLTVSNMSPEDSSIYLCSCGSSGNTIYFGEGSWLTVV.

This chain links TRBV4-1 with TRBJ2-3, with TRBD2 as a possible D gene (6 bases). The CDR3 loop spans 18 amino acids. Trimming pared 3 bases from V and 0 bases from J, leaving 19 bases between. Per germline, CDR1 MGHRA and CDR2 YSYEKL. The CDR3 sequence is CASSQGTIRSGSTDTQYF. In nucleotides, the CDR3 is TGCGCCAGCAGCCAGGGTACGATCCGTAGCGGAAGCACAGATACGCAGTATTTT.

This clonotype was seen only a few times. The rearrangement links TRBV12-3 or TRBV12-4 to TRBJ2-1; 8 bases are a match to TRBD2. The trim removed 5 bases at V and 2 bases at J, leaving 5 bases unmatched. The CDR3 extends over 15 amino acids. This CDR3 is CASSVATSAYNEQFF. The CDR3, as DNA: TGTGCCAGCAGTGTCGCGACTAGCGCCTACAATGAGCAGTTCTTC.